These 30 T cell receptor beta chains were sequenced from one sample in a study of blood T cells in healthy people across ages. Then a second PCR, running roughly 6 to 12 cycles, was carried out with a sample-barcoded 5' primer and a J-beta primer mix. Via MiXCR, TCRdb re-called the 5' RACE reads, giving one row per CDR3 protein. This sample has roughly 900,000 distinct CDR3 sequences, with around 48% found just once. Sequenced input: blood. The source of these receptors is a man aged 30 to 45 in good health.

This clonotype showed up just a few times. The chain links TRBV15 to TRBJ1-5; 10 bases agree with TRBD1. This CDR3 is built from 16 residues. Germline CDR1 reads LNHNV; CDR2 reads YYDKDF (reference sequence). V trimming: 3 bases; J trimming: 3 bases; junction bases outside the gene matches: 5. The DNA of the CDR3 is TGTGCCACCAGCAGTGCAGGGACAGGGGACAATCAGCCCCAGCATTTT. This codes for CATSSAGTGDNQPQHF.

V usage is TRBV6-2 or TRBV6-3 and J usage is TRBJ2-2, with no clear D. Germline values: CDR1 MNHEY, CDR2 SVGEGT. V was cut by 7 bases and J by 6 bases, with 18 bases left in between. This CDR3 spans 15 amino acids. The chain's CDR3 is CASTNNHFKAGELFF. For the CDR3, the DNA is TGTGCCAGCACCAACAATCATTTTAAGGCCGGGGAGCTGTTTTTT.

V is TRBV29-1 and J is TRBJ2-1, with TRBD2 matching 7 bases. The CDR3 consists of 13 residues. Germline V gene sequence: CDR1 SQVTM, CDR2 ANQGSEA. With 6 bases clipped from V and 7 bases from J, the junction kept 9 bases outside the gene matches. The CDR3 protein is CSVPRLALNEQFF. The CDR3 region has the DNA TGCAGCGTCCCCCGACTAGCATTGAATGAGCAGTTCTTC.

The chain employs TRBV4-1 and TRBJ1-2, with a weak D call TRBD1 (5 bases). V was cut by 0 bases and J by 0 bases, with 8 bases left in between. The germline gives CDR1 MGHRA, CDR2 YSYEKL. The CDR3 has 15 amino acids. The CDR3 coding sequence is TGCGCCAGCAGCCAAGATTCGGGGGCTAACTATGGCTACACCTTC. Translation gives CASSQDSGANYGYTF.

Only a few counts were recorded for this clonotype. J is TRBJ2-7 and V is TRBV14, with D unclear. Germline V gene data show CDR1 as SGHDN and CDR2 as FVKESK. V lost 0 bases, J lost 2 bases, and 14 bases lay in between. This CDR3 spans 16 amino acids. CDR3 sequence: CASSQDGGPEAYEQYF. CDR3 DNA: TGTGCCAGCAGCCAAGATGGTGGCCCAGAAGCCTACGAGCAGTACTTC.

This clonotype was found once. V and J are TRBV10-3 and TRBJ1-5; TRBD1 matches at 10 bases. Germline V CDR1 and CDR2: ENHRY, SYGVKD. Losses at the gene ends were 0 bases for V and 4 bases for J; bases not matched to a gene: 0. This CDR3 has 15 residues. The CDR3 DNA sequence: TGTGCCATCAGTGAGTCGGGACAGGGGAATCAGCCCCAGCATTTT. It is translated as CAISESGQGNQPQHF.

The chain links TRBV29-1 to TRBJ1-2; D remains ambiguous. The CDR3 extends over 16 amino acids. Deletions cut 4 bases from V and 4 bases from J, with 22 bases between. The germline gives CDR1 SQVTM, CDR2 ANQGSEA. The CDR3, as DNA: TGCAGCGTTGTGGCAACAGCCAATGGTGGACTCTATGGCTACACCTTC. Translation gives CSVVATANGGLYGYTF.

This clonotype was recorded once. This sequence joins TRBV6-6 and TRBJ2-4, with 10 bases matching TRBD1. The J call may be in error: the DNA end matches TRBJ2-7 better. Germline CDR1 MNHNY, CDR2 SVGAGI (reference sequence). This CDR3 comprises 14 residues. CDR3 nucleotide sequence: TGTGCCAGCAGTTACACGACAGGGGGCAACGAGCAGTACTTC. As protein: CASSYTTGGNEQYF.

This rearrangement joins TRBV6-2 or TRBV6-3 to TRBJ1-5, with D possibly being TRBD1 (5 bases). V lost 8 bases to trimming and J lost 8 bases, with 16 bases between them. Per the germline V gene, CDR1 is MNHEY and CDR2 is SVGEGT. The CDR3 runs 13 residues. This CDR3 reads CASQPGQTEPQHF. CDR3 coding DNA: TGTGCCAGCCAGCCGGGGCAGACCGAGCCCCAGCATTTT.

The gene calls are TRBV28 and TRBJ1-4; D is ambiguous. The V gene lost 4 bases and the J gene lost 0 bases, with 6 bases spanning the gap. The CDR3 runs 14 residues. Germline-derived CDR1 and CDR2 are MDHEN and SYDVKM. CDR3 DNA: TGTGCCAGCAGTTCACCAACAACTAATGAAAAACTGTTTTTT. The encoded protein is CASSSPTTNEKLFF.

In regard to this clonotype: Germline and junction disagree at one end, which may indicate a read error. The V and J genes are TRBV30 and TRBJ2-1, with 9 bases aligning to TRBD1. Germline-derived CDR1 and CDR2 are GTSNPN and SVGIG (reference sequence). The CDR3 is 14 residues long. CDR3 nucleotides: TGTGCCTGGTCGAAGGACAGGGGACTCTATGAGCGGTTCTTC. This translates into CAWSKDRGLYERFF.

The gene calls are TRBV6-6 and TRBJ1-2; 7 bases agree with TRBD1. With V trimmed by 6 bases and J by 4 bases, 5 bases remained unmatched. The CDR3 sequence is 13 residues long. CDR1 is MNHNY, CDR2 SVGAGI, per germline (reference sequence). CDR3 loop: CASSTGDTYGYTF. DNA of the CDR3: TGTGCCAGCAGCACAGGGGATACCTATGGCTACACCTTC.

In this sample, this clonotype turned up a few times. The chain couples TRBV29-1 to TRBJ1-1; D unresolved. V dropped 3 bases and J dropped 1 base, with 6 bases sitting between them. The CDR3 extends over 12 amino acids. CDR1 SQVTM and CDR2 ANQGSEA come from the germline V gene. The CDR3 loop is CSVDAPNTEAFF. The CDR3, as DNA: TGCAGCGTTGACGCGCCGAACACTGAAGCTTTCTTT.

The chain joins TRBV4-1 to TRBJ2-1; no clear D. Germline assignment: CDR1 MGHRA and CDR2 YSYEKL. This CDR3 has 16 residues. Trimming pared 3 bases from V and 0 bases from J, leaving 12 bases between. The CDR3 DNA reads TGCGCCAGCAGCCATGAGGACCCAAGCTCCTACAATGAGCAGTTCTTC. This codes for CASSHEDPSSYNEQFF.

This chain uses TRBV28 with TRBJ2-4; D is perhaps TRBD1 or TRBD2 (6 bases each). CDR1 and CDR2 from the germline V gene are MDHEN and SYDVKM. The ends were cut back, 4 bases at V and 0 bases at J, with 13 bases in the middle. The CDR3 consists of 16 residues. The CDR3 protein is CASSSGAAVAKNIQYF. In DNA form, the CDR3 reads TGTGCCAGCAGTTCGGGGGCAGCCGTAGCCAAAAACATTCAGTACTTC.

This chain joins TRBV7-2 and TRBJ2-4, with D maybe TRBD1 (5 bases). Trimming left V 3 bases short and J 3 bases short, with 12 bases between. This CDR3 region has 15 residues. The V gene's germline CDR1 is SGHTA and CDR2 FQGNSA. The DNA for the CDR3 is TGTGCCAGCAGCTTCTTTGGCCAGGGCAAAAACATTCAGTACTTC. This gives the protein CASSFFGQGKNIQYF.

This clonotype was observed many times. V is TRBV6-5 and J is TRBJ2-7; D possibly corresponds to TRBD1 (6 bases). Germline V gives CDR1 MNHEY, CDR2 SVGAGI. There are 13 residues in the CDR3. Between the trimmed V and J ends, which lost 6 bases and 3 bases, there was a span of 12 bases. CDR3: CASRNPGHYEQYF. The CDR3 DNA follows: TGTGCCAGCAGGAACCCGGGACACTACGAGCAGTACTTC.

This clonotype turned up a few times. The CDR3 bases are TGTGCCAGCAGTTACTCCAGGGACCGCTATGGCTACACCTTC. Translating it yields CASSYSRDRYGYTF. This chain uses TRBV6-5 with TRBJ1-2, with D possibly being TRBD1 (5 bases). The CDR3 contains 14 residues. The ends were cut back, 0 bases at V and 4 bases at J, with 9 bases in the middle. CDR1 is MNHEY, CDR2 SVGAGI, per germline.

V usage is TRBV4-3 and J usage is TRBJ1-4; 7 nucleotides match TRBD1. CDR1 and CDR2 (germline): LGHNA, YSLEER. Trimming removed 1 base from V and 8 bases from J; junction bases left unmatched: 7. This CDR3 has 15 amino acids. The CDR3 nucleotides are TGCGCCAGCAGCCAAGTATTAGGGGGCAGGGAAAAACTGTTTTTT. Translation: CASSQVLGGREKLFF.

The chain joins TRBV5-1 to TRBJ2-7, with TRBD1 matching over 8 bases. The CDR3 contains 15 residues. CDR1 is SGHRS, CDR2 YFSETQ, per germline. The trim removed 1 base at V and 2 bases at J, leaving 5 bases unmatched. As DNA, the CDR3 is TGCGCCAGCAGCTTGACGGACAGGGTCCCCTACGAGCAGTACTTC. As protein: CASSLTDRVPYEQYF.

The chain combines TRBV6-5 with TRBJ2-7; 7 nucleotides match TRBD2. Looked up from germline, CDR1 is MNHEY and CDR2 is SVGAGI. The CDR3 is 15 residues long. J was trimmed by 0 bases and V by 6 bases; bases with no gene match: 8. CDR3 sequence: CASRASGPSSYEQYF. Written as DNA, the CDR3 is TGTGCCAGCAGAGCTAGCGGACCCAGCTCCTACGAGCAGTACTTC.

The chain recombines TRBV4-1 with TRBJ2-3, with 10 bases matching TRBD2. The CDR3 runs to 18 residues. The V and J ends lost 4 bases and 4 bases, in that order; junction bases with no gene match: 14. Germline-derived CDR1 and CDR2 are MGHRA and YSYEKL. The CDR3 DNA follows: TGCGCCAGCAGCCGAGGGTTCGCAGCGGGGGGGCCAGCAGATACGCAGTATTTT. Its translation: CASSRGFAAGGPADTQYF.

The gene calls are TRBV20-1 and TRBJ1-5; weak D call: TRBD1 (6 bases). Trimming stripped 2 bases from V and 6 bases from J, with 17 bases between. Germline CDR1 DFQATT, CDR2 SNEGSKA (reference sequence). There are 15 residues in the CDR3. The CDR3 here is CSARPRGGGGQPQHF. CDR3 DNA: TGCAGTGCTAGACCACGCGGTGGGGGCGGTCAGCCCCAGCATTTT.

The CDR3 region has the DNA TGTGCCAGCAGCCCCGACAGGGGGTACGATAACTATGGCTACACCTTC. Its protein product is CASSPDRGYDNYGYTF. The rearrangement joins TRBV7-2 to TRBJ1-2, with 9 bases that match TRBD1. After removal of 5 bases from V and 1 base from J, the junction contained 8 bases not matched to a gene. From germline, CDR1 is SGHTA and CDR2 FQGNSA. This CDR3 region has 16 residues.

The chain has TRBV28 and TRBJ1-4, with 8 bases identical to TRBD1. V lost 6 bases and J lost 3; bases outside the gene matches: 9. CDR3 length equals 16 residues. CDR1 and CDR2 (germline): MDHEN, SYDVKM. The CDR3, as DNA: TGTGCCAGCAGAGACCCAGGGGGCGCACCTAATGAAAAACTGTTTTTT. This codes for CASRDPGGAPNEKLFF.

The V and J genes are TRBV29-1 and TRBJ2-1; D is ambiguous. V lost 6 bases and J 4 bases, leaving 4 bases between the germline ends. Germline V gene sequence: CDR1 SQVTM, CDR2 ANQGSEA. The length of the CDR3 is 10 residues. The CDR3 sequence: CSVEYNEQFF. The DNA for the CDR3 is TGCAGCGTCGAATACAATGAGCAGTTCTTC.

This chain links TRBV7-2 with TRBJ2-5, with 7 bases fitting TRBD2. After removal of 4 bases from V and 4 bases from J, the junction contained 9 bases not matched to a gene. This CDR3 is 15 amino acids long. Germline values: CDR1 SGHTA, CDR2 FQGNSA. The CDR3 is CASSSLAEMVETQYF. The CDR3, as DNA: TGTGCCAGCAGCTCCCTAGCGGAGATGGTAGAGACCCAGTACTTC.

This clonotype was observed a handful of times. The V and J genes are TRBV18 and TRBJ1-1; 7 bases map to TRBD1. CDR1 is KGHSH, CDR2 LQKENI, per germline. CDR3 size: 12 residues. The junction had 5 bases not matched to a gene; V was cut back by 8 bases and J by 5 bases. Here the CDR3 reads CASSPQGTEAFF. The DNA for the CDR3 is TGTGCCAGCAGCCCACAGGGGACTGAAGCTTTCTTT.

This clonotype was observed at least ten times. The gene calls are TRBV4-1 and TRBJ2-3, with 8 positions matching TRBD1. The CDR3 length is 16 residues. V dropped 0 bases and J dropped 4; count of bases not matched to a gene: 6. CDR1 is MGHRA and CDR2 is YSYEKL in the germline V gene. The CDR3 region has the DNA TGCGCCAGCAGCCAAGATGGAGACAGGGGTGCAGATACGCAGTATTTT. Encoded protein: CASSQDGDRGADTQYF.

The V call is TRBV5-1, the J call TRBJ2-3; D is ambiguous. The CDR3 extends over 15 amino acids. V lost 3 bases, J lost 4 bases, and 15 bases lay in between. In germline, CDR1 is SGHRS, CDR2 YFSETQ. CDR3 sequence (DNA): TGCGCCAGCAGCTATCTAGAGGCAGCCGCAGATACGCAGTATTTT. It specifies CASSYLEAAADTQYF. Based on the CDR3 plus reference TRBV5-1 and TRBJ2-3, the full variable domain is KAGVTQTPRYLIKTRGQQVTLSCSPISGHRSVSWYQQTPGQGLQFLFEYFSETQRNKGNFPGRFSGRQFSNSRSEMNVSTLELGDSALYLCASSYLEAAADTQYFGPGTRLTVL.